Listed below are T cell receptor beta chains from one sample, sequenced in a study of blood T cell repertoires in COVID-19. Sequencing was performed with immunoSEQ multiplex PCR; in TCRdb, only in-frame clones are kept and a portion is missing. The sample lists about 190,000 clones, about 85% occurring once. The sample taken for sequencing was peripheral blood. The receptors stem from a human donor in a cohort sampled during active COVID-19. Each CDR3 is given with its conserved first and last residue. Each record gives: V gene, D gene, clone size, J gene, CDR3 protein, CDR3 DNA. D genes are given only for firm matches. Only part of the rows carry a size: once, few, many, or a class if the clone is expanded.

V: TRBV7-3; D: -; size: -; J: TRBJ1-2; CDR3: CASSATGLRQSF; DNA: TGTGCCAGCAGCGCGACAGGTTTAAGGCAGTCTTTC
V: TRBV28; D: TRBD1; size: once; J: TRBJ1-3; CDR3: CASSLITGGGNTIYF; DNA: TGTGCCAGCAGTTTAATCACAGGGGGAGGAAACACCATATATTTT
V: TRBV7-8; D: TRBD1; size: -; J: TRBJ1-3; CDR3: CASSLGQVGNTIYF; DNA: TGTGCCAGCAGCTTGGGACAGGTCGGAAACACCATATATTTT
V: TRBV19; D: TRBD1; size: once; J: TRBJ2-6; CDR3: CASSPRDRALLNVLTF; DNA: TGTGCCAGTAGTCCGCGGGACAGGGCTCTTCTTAACGTCCTGACTTTC
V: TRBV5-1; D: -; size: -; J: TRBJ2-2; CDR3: CASSSLQANTGELFF; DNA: TGCGCCAGCAGCTCCCTACAGGCAAACACCGGGGAGCTGTTTTTT
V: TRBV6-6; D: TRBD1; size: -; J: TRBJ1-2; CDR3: CASSIVGQGAGYTF; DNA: TGTGCCAGCAGTATTGTCGGACAGGGGGCTGGCTACACCTTC
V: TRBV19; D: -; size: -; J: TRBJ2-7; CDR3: CASKRRQGLPVRWYLQYF; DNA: TGTGCCAGTAAGAGGAGACAGGGACTCCCGGTAAGGTGGTACTTGCAGTACTTC
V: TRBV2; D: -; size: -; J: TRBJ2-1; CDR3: CASSRQDYEQFF; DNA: TGTGCCAGCAGTCGGCAGGACTATGAGCAGTTCTTC
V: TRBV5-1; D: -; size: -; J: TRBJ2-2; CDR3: CASSPGTGELFF; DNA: TGCGCCAGCAGCCCCGGGACCGGGGAGCTGTTTTTT
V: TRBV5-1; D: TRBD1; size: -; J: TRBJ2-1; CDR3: CASSQGQGPYNEQFF; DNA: TGCGCCAGCAGCCAGGGACAGGGGCCCTACAATGAGCAGTTCTTC
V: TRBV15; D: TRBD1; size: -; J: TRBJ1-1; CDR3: CATSRAQTGFTEAFF; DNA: TGTGCCACCAGCAGAGCCCAGACAGGGTTCACTGAAGCTTTCTTT
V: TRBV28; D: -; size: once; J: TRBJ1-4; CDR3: CASSSGVDEKLFF; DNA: TGTGCCAGCAGCTCAGGGGTCGATGAAAAACTGTTTTTT
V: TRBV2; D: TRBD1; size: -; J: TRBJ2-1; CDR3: CASRLQGGRDEQFF; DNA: TGTGCCAGCAGGTTACAGGGGGGACGGGATGAGCAGTTCTTC
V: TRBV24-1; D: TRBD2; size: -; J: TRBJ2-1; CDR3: CATSDSGLAGENEQFF; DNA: TGTGCCACCAGCGACTCGGGGCTAGCGGGAGAAAATGAGCAGTTCTTC
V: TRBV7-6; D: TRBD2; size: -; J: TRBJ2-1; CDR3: CASSFSSGGLSYNEQFF; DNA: TGTGCCAGCAGCTTTTCTAGCGGGGGGCTCTCCTACAATGAGCAGTTCTTC
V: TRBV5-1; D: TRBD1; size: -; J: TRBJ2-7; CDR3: CASSWTGATYEQYF; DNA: TGCGCCAGCAGCTGGACAGGGGCGACCTACGAGCAGTACTTC
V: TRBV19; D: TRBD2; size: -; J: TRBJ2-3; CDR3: CASSRSGGGQIVTDTQYF; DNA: TGTGCCAGTAGTCGCAGCGGGGGGGGCCAGATTGTAACAGATACGCAGTATTTT
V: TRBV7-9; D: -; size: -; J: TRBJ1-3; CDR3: CASSAGLRSGNTIYF; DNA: TGTGCCAGCAGCGCGGGACTGCGCTCTGGAAACACCATATATTTT
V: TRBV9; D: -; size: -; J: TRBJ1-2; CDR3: CASSETEFDYGYTF; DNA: TGTGCCAGCAGCGAGACAGAGTTCGACTATGGCTACACCTTC
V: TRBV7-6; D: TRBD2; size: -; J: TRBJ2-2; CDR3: CASSRSGRVTGELFF; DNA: TGTGCCAGCAGCCGTAGCGGGAGGGTCACCGGGGAGCTGTTTTTT
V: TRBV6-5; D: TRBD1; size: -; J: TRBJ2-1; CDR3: CASRHRGRSPNEQFF; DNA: TGTGCCAGCAGACACAGGGGTCGAAGCCCCAATGAGCAGTTCTTC
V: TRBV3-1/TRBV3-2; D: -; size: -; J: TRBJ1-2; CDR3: CASFTGDGYTF; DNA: TGTGCCAGCTTCACGGGGGATGGCTACACCTTC
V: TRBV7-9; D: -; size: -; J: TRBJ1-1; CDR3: CASSLLEKAFF; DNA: TGTGCCAGCAGCTTGTTGGAGAAGGCTTTCTTT
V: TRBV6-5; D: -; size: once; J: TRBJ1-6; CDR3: CATRSWADNSPLHF; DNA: TGTGCCACCAGATCTTGGGCCGATAATTCACCCCTCCACTTT
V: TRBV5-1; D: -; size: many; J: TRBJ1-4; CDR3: CASSLGGDEGKLFF; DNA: TGCGCCAGCAGCTTGGGCGGGGATGAAGGAAAACTGTTTTTT
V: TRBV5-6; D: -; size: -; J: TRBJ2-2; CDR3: CASSLLVLNTGELFF; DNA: TGTGCCAGCAGCTTGCTAGTCCTGAACACCGGGGAGCTGTTTTTT
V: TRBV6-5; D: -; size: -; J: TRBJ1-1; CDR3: CASKAGWNTEAFF; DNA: TGTGCCAGCAAAGCAGGGTGGAACACTGAAGCTTTCTTT
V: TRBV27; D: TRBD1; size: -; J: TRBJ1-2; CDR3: CASSGTGWNGYTF; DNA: TGTGCCAGCAGTGGGACAGGGTGGAATGGCTACACCTTC
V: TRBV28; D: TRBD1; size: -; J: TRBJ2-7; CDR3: CASSPQRTGFTYEQYF; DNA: TGTGCCAGCAGTCCTCAGCGGACAGGTTTTACCTACGAGCAGTACTTC
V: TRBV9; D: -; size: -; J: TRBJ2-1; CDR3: CASSGLTGISNEQFF; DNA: TGTGCCAGCAGCGGACTCACAGGGATTAGTAATGAGCAGTTCTTC
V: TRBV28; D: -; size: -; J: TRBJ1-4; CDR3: CASSFQVGDEKLFF; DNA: TGTGCCAGCAGTTTTCAGGTCGGGGATGAAAAACTGTTTTTT
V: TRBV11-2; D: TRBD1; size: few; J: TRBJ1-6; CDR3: CASSSHGRGNSPLHF; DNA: TGTGCCAGCAGCTCCCACGGCAGGGGGAATTCACCCCTCCACTTT
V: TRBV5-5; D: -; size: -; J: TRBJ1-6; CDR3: CASSLPGDYNSPLHF; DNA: TGTGCCAGCAGCTTGCCGGGGGACTATAATTCACCCCTCCACTTT
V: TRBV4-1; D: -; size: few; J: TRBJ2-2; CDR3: CASSQGSSYTGELFF; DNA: TGCGCCAGCAGCCAAGGCTCGAGTTACACCGGGGAGCTGTTTTTT
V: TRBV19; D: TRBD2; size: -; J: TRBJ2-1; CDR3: CASSPEGGLAGYKNEQFF; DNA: TGTGCCAGTAGTCCCGAGGGGGGACTAGCGGGATACAAGAATGAGCAGTTCTTC
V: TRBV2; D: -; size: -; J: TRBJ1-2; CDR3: CARGEGGFFGYTF; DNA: TGTGCCAGGGGGGAAGGGGGTTTTTTTGGCTACACCTTC
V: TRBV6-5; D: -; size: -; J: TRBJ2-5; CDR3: CASIKRGGQETQYF; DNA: TGTGCCAGCATAAAAAGAGGTGGCCAAGAGACCCAGTACTTC
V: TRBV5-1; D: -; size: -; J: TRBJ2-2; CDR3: CASSSYSSTGELFF; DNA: TGCGCCAGCAGCTCCTATAGTTCCACCGGGGAGCTGTTTTTT
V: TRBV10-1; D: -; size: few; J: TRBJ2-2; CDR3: CAIPYRAKTGELFF; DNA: TGCGCCATCCCCTACAGGGCGAAAACCGGGGAGCTGTTTTTT
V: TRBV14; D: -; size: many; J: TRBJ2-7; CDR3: CASSQLGGTTYEQYF; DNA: TGTGCCAGCAGCCAGCTGGGCGGGACCACCTACGAGCAGTACTTC
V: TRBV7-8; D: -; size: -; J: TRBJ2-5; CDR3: CASSLSQGETQYF; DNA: TGTGCCAGCAGCCTTAGTCAGGGTGAGACCCAGTACTTC
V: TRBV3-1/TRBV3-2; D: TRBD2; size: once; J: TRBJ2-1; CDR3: CASSQDGWGGYNEQFF; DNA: TGTGCCAGCAGCCAAGATGGGTGGGGGGGCTACAATGAGCAGTTCTTC
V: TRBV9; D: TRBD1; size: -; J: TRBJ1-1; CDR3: CASSEQTGLNTEAFF; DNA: TGTGCCAGCAGCGAGCAGACAGGGCTTAACACTGAAGCTTTCTTT
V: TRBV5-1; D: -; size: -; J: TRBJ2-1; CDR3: CASSFQGIEQFF; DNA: TGCGCCAGCAGCTTTCAGGGAATTGAGCAGTTCTTC
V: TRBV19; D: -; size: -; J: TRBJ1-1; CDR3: CASSIVGQRRTEAFF; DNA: TGTGCCAGTAGTATTGTTGGACAACGGAGAACTGAAGCTTTCTTT
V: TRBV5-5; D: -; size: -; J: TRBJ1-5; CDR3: CASSFGENQPQHF; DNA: TGTGCCAGCAGCTTCGGGGAAAATCAGCCCCAGCATTTT
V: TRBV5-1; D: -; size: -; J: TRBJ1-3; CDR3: CASSLGQPGNTIYF; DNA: TGCGCCAGCAGCTTGGGACAGCCAGGAAACACCATATATTTT
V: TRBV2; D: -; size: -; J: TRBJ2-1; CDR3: CASSYKPEKFFF; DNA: TGTGCCAGCAGTTATAAACCTGAGAAGTTTTTCTTC
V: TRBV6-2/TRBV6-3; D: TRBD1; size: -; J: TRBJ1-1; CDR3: CASSYGQGASNTEAFF; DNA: TGTGCCAGCAGTTACGGGCAGGGGGCATCGAACACTGAAGCTTTCTTT
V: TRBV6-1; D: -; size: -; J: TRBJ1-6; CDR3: CASSEVTGNSPLHF; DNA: TGTGCCAGCAGTGAGGTGACGGGGAATTCACCCCTCCACTTT
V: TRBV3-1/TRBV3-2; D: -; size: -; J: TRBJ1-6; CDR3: CASRSTGNNSPLHF; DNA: TGTGCCAGCAGATCGACAGGAAATAATTCACCCCTCCACTTT
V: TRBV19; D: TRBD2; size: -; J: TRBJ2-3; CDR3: CASSITSPSGDHTDTQYF; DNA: TGTGCCAGTAGTATTACGTCACCTAGCGGGGATCACACAGATACGCAGTATTTT
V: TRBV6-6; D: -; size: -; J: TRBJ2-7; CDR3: CASTQGSGTYEQYF; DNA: TGTGCCAGCACCCAGGGGAGCGGGACCTACGAGCAGTACTTC
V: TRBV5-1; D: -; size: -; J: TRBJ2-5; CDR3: CASGITGLGQETQYF; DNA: TGCGCCAGCGGGATTACAGGGCTCGGACAAGAGACCCAGTACTTC
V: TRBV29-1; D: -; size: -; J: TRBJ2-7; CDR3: CSVRHTYEQYF; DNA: TGCAGCGTGCGACACACCTACGAGCAGTACTTC
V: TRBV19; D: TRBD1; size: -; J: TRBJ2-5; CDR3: CASSTGWDSQETQYF; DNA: TGTGCCAGTAGTACAGGATGGGACAGCCAAGAGACCCAGTACTTC
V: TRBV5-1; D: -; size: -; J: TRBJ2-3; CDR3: CASSSSDLGTDTQYF; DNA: TGCGCCAGCAGCTCGTCAGATTTGGGCACCGATACGCAGTATTTT